This TCR beta chain was obtained from a study of lymphopenia after photon versus proton radiotherapy (dated by TCRdb to 2018 to 2020). Broadly, across the study: The study compared the immunological effects of photon versus proton radiation therapy in patients with gastrointestinal tumors who developed high-grade lymphopenia. The cohort included roughly 18 patients with gastrointestinal tumors who developed lymphopenia after receiving either photon or proton therapy. The goal of the study was to characterize the differences between the two radiation modalities in how they affect the immune system.

Results the study describes overall, beyond this receptor: Across the cohort, an inverse correlation was found between a larger post-nadir drop in TCR diversity and overall survival time among patients who died. Relative stability during treatment was observed in proton-treated patients, whereas loss of naive T cells and TCR diversity and gain of effector/memory populations were observed in photon-treated patients. The survival association was assessed only in patients who died, and better survival with proton therapy was presented by the authors as a possibility rather than a demonstrated result. After the lymphocyte count nadir, oligoclonal expansion, especially of CD8+ Temra cells, was observed in photon-treated repertoires, and the drop in diversity was driven by this expansion.

The V end gives up 1 base and the J end 4 bases, leaving 5 bases in the junction not matched to a gene. From its cysteine to its phenylalanine, the CDR3 spans 15 amino acids. Only CDR3 DNA is held: 45 bases, read in frame from base 1. The germline V gene (reference sequence) provides CDR1 LNHDA and CDR2 SQIVND. Comments on this clone: Its target antigen remains unknown. No qualities accompany the bases; no much larger clone lies one base away.

Libraries came from the immunoSEQ multiplex PCR assay. Alongside multiparametric flow cytometry, deep sequencing of rearranged TCR beta loci was used to profile the T cell repertoires. The clones in this table, taken by TCRdb from immuneACCESS, are in-frame only. Not every clone is retained; where verified, under half of the shortfall comes from an unresolved V gene, and the cause of the rest is unknown. For this sample there are more than 50,000 clones; around 82% appear just once. The ten largest clones take up roughly 27% of the sample. This receptor was taken from a man aged 50-59 years with gastric cancer. Sequenced here: peripheral blood, sampled from a patient treated with photon-based radiotherapy. The V and J genes are TRBV19 and TRBJ2-5, and TRBD2 matches 8 of the central bases. The DNA sequence is as follows: TGTGCCAGTAGTATAGGGAGGACTAGCCGAGAGACCCAGTACTTC. This is translated as CASSIGRTSRETQYF.